This TCR beta chain derives from a study of T cell clonality in common variable immunodeficiency. Study-level results: In common variable immunodeficiency, TCR beta chains reportedly carried fewer deletions and N-nucleotide insertions. Shared TCRbeta clones were fewer between CVID subjects than controls.

Equal genomic DNA amounts from CVID and control samples were sequenced. Data came from immunoSEQ multiplex PCR; TCRdb stores just in-frame clones and leaves some out. The sample includes tens of thousands of clones, none of them occurring once. This clone was found many times. What it recognizes is unknown. The CDR3 end is not reached by the read, which stops 3 residues before it; the germline J gene fills it in. This CDR3 has 15 residues. V was pared by 5 bases and J by 2 bases, with 13 bases between. Germline V CDR1 and CDR2: SGHTA, FQGNSA. This TCR came from a person aged 18 to 69 in good health. The chain couples TRBV7-2 to TRBJ2-1; tentatively, D is TRBD1 (6 bases). The sample taken for sequencing was peripheral blood mononuclear cells. This chain's CDR3 is CASSRVEGAYNEQFF. The sequenced CDR3 bases are TGTGCCAGCAGCCGGGTTGAGGGGGCCTACAATGAG.